Following are 12 T cell receptor beta chains from one sample sequenced in a study of spatial heterogeneity in lung cancer. MiXCR, applied by TCRdb to the 5' RACE reads, yields one record per CDR3 protein. This table has about 47,000 distinct CDR3 sequences, more than 6.5% appearing once. Regarding time point: blood at routine non-recurrence follow-up after resection. TCRs were sequenced from unsorted whole RNA of tumor, nontumor lung or PBMC. Specimen: PBMCs, collected at follow-up. The receptors shown here come from a female donor with early-stage non-small cell lung cancer.

This clonotype was counted many times. In nucleotides, the CDR3 is TGCGCCAGCAGCTCGAAGCTAACAGCTATGAACACTGAAGCTTTCTTT. Its translation: CASSSKLTAMNTEAFF. The V gene is TRBV5-1, the J gene TRBJ1-1; D gene unclear. The germline V gene encodes CDR1 SGHRS and CDR2 YFSETQ. Deletions cut 3 bases from V and 0 bases from J, with 15 bases between. This CDR3 region has 16 residues.

This rearrangement joins TRBV13 to TRBJ1-6; D is ambiguous. CDR1 is PRHDT and CDR2 is FYEKMQ in the germline V gene (reference sequence). This CDR3 is built from 12 residues. V dropped 5 bases and J dropped 6 bases, with 5 bases sitting between them. This CDR3 reads CASSDINSPLHF. DNA for the CDR3: TGTGCCAGCAGCGATATTAATTCACCCCTCCACTTT. Full variable domain (rest looked up from reference TRBV13 and TRBJ1-6): AAGVIQSPRHLIKEKRETATLKCYPIPRHDTVYWYQQGPGQDPQFLISFYEKMQSDKGSIPDRFSAQQFSDYHSELNMSSLELGDSALYFCASSDINSPLHFGNGTRLTVT.

The gene calls are TRBV20-1 and TRBJ1-1, with 9 positions matching TRBD1. The CDR3 has 14 amino acids. The V gene end was trimmed by 5 bases and the J gene end by 2 bases; junction bases not matched to a gene: 6. The germline V gene has CDR1 DFQATT and CDR2 SNEGSKA (reference sequence). The CDR3 DNA sequence: TGCAGTGCTCAAATACAGGGGGCAAACACTGAAGCTTTCTTT. As protein: CSAQIQGANTEAFF.

The sample holds many counts of this clonotype. V and J are TRBV20-1 and TRBJ2-3; 7 bases fit TRBD2. Unmatched junction bases numbered 10, after V lost 6 bases and J lost 7 bases. The CDR3 consists of 13 residues. Germline V gene lookup returns CDR1 DFQATT and CDR2 SNEGSKA (reference sequence). CDR3 region: CSAPSTSIYTQYF. DNA of the CDR3: TGCAGTGCCCCATCGACTAGCATCTATACGCAGTATTTT.

Ten or more counts support this clonotype. The CDR3 is CASSLEGDYGYTF. Here the CDR3 DNA reads TGCGCCAGCAGCTTGGAGGGGGACTATGGCTACACCTTC. The rearrangement uses TRBV5-1 and TRBJ1-2; the D gene is possibly TRBD1 (6 bases). The CDR3 consists of 13 residues. Germline assignment: CDR1 SGHRS and CDR2 YFSETQ. The V end was cut by 0 bases, the J end by 3 bases, with 6 bases between.

Many counts were recorded for this clonotype. This sequence joins TRBV12-3 or TRBV12-4 and TRBJ2-3, with a tentative D call TRBD2 (6 bases). This CDR3 has 11 amino acids. Trimming shortened V by 6 bases and J by 6 bases, and 7 bases separated the two germline ends. CDR3 coding DNA: TGTGCCAGCAGCCGGGGGGATACGCAGTATTTT. Its protein product is CASSRGDTQYF.

This clonotype turned up a few times. The chain employs TRBV7-2 and TRBJ1-1; 7 positions agree with TRBD1. Trimming took 4 bases from V and 4 from J; bases not matched to a gene: 6. The germline V gene encodes CDR1 SGHTA and CDR2 FQGNSA. The CDR3 spans 14 residues. The CDR3 bases are TGTGCCAGCAGCTCCGGACAGGCGATCACTGAAGCTTTCTTT. Its translation is CASSSGQAITEAFF.

This clonotype showed up just a few times. The rearrangement uses TRBV11-2 and TRBJ2-5; 7 nucleotides line up with TRBD1. The length of the CDR3 is 14 residues. J was trimmed by 1 base and V by 6 bases; bases with no gene match: 5. The germline CDR1 and CDR2 sequences are SGHAT and FQNNGV. The CDR3 protein is CASSRQGIQETQYF. For the CDR3, the DNA is TGTGCCAGCAGTCGACAGGGTATCCAAGAGACCCAGTACTTC.

This clonotype was picked up a small number of times. The rearrangement joins TRBV20-1 to TRBJ2-3, with 7 nucleotides matching TRBD1. The CDR3 is made up of 14 amino acids. Looked up from germline, CDR1 is DFQATT and CDR2 is SNEGSKA (reference sequence). V gave up 3 bases and J gave up 2 bases; unmatched junction bases: 5. The CDR3 protein is CSASKGAFTDTQYF. In nucleotides, the CDR3 is TGCAGTGCTAGTAAGGGGGCTTTCACAGATACGCAGTATTTT.

This clonotype was recorded many times. The rearrangement links TRBV20-1 to TRBJ2-7, with 7 bases lining up with TRBD1. From germline, CDR1 is DFQATT and CDR2 SNEGSKA (reference sequence). The trim removed 3 bases at V and 6 bases at J, leaving 11 bases unmatched. The CDR3 runs to 14 residues. As DNA, the CDR3 is TGCAGTGCTAGGTGGGCAGGGGGATTGTCCGAGCAGTACTTC. Its translation: CSARWAGGLSEQYF.

This clonotype was recorded many times. The chain joins TRBV12-3 or TRBV12-4 to TRBJ1-1, with 7 bases fitting TRBD1. V lost 5 bases, J lost 6 bases, and 6 bases stayed unmatched. The CDR3 runs to 13 residues. CDR3 coding DNA: TGTGCCAGCAGTCTCACAGGGGTGGCTGAAGCTTTCTTT. Translated: CASSLTGVAEAFF.

This chain uses TRBV7-2 with TRBJ2-7; TRBD2 agrees at 14 bases. CDR3 length: 15 residues. V lost 3 bases, J lost 4 bases, and 2 bases stayed unmatched. CDR1 SGHTA and CDR2 FQGNSA come from the germline V gene. CDR3 loop: CASSFGTSGGYEQYF. The DNA for the CDR3 is TGTGCCAGCAGCTTCGGGACTAGCGGGGGTTACGAGCAGTACTTC.